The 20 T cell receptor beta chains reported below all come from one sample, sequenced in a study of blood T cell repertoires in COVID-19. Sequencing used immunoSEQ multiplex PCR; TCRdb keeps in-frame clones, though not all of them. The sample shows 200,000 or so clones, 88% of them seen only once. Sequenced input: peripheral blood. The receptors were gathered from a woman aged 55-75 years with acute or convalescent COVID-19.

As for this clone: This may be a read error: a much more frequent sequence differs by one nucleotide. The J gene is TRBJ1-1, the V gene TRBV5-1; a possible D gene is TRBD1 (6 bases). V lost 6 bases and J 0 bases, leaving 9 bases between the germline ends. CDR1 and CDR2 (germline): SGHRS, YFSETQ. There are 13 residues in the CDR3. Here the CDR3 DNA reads TGCGCCAGCAAGACAGGTATGAACACTGAAGCTTTCTTT. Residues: CASKTGMNTEAFF.

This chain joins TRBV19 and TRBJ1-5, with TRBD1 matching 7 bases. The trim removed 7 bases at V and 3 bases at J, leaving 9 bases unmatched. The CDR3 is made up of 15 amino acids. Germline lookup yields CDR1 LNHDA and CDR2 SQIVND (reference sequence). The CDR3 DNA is TGTGCCAGTACCGGGGGACAGACGTACAATCAGCCCCAGCATTTT. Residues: CASTGGQTYNQPQHF.

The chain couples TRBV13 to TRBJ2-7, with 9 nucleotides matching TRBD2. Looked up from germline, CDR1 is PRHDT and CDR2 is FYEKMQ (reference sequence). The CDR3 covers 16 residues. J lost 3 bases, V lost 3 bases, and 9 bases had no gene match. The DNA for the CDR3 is TGTGCCAGCAGCTTTATGTCTAGCGGGGCGGTCTACGAGCAGTACTTC. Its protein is CASSFMSSGAVYEQYF.

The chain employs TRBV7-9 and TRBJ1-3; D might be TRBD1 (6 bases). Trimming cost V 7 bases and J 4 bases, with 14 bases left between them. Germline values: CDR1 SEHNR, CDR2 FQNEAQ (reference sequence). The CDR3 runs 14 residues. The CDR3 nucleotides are TGTGCCAGCACCTCCACAGGGTGGGGAAACACCATATATTTT. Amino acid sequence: CASTSTGWGNTIYF.

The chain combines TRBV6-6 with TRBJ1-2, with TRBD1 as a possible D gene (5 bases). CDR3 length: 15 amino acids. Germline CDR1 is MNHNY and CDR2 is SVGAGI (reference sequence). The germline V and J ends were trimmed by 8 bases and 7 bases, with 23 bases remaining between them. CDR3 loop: CASDAQGSYARGYTF. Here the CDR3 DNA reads TGTGCCAGCGATGCCCAGGGATCCTACGCTCGTGGCTACACCTTC.

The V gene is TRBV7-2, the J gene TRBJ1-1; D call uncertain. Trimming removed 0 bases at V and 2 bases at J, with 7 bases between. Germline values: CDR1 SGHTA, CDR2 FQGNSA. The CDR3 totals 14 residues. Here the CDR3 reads CASSLAGVNTEAFF. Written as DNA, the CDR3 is TGTGCCAGCAGCTTAGCGGGAGTCAACACTGAAGCTTTCTTT.

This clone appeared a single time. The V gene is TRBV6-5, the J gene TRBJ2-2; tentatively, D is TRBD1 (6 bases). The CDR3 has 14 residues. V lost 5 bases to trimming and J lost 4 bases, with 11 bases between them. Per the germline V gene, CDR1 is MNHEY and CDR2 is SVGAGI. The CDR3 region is CASSIGGSTGELFF. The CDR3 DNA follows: TGTGCCAGCAGTATAGGGGGAAGCACCGGGGAGCTGTTTTTT.

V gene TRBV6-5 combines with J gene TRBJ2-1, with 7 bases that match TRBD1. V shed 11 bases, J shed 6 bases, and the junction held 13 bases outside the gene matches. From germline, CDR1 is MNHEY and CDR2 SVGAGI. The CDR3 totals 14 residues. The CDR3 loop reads CASNPGTEGNEQFF. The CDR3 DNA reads TGTGCCTCCAACCCCGGGACAGAAGGCAATGAGCAGTTCTTC.

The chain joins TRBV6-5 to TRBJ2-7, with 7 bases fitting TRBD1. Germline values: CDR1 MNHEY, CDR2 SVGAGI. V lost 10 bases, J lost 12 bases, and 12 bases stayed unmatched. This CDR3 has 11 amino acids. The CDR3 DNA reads TGTGCCATCACGACAGGGCCACGGGGGTACTTC. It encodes CAITTGPRGYF.

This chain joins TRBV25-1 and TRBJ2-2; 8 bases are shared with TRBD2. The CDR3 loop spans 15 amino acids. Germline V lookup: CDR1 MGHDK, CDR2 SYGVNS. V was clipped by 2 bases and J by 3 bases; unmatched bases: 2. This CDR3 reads CASSERRGDTGELFF. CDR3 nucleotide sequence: TGTGCCAGCAGTGAACGGCGGGGGGACACCGGGGAGCTGTTTTTT.

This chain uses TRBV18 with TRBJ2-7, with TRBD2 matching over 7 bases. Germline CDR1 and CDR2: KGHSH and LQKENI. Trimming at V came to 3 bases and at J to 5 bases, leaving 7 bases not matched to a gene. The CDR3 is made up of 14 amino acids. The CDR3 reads CASSPPAGANEQYF. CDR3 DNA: TGTGCCAGCTCACCCCCCGCGGGAGCCAACGAGCAGTACTTC.

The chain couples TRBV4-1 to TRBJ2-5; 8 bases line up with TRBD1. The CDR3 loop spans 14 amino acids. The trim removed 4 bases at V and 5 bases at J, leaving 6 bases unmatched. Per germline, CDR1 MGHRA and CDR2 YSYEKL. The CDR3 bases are TGCGCCAGCAGCCCCTCAGGGGGCTGGGAGACCCAGTACTTC. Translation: CASSPSGGWETQYF.

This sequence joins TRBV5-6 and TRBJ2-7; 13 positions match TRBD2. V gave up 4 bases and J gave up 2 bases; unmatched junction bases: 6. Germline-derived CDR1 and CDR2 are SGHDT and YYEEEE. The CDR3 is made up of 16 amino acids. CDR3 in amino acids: CASSPGLAGVPYEQYF. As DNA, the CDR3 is TGTGCCAGCAGCCCCGGACTAGCGGGAGTCCCCTACGAGCAGTACTTC.

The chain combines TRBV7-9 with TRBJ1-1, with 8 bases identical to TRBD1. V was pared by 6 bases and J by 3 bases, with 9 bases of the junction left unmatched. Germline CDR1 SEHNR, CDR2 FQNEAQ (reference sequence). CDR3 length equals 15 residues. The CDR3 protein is CASRYTGGSDTEAFF. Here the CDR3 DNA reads TGTGCCAGCAGATATACAGGGGGGAGTGACACTGAAGCTTTCTTT. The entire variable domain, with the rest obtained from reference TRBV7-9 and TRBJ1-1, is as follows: DTGVSQNPRHKITKRGQNVTFRCDPISEHNRLYWYRQTLGQGPEFLTYFQNEAQLEKSRLLSDRFSAERPKGSFSTLEIQRTEQGDSAMYLCASRYTGGSDTEAFFGQGTRLTVV.

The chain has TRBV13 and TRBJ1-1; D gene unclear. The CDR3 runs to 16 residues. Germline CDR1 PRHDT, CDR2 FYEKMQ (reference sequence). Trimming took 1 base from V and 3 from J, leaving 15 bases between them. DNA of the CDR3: TGTGCCAGCAGCTTAGCCCATACAGATCTCGACACTGAAGCTTTCTTT. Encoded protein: CASSLAHTDLDTEAFF.

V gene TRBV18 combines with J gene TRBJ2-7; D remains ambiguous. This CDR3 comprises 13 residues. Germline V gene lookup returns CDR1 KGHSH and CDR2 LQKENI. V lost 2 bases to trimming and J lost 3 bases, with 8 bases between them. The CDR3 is CASSPRHGYEQYF. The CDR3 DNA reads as TGTGCCAGCTCACCAAGACACGGCTACGAGCAGTACTTC.

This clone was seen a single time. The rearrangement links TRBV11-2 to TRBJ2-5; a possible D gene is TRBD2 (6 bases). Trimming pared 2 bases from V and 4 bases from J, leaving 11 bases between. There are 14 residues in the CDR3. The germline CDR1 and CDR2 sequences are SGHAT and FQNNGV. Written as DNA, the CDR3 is TGTGCCAGCAGCTTATATAGCGGAATAGAGACCCAGTACTTC. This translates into CASSLYSGIETQYF. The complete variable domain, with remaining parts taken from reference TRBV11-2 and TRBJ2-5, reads EAGVAQSPRYKIIEKRQSVAFWCNPISGHATLYWYQQILGQGPKLLIQFQNNGVVDDSQLPKDRFSAERLKGVDSTLKIQPAKLEDSAVYLCASSLYSGIETQYFGPGTRLLVL.

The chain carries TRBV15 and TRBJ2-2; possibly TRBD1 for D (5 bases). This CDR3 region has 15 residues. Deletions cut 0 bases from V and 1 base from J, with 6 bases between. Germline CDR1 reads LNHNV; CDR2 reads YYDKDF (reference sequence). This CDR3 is CATSRDQGNTGELFF. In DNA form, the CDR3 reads TGTGCCACCAGCAGAGACCAGGGGAACACCGGGGAGCTGTTTTTT.

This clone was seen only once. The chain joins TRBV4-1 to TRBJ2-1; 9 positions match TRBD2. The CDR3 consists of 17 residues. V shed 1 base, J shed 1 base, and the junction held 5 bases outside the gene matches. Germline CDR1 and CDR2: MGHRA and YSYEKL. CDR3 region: CASSQAGSGGSYNEQFF. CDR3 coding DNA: TGCGCCAGCAGCCAAGCGGGTAGCGGGGGTTCCTACAATGAGCAGTTCTTC.

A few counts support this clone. CDR3 loop: CASSLTSGSDGGELFF. For the CDR3, the DNA is TGTGCCAGCAGCCTGACTAGCGGGAGCGATGGCGGGGAGCTGTTTTTT. The gene calls are TRBV7-2 and TRBJ2-2; 12 bases are a match to TRBD2. With V trimmed by 5 bases and J by 7 bases, 8 bases remained unmatched. The CDR3 runs 16 residues. Germline CDR1 and CDR2: SGHTA and FQGNSA. Filled out from reference TRBV7-2 and TRBJ2-2, the complete variable domain reads GAGVSQSPSNKVTEKGKDVELRCDPISGHTALYWYRQSLGQGLEFLIYFQGNSAPDKSGLPSDRFSAERTGGSVSTLTIQRTQQEDSAVYLCASSLTSGSDGGELFFGEGSRLTVL.